Listed here are 7 T cell receptor beta chains from one sample, sequenced in a study of shared clonotypes between healthy human individuals. Profiling relied on immunoSEQ multiplex PCR, and the TCRdb table lists in-frame clones only, not all of them. The profile shows over a million clones, approximately 70% of them singletons. Sample: memory CD4+ T cells sorted from blood. Noted subset: CD45RA-negative fraction. The receptors originated from a man in his late teens or twenties in good health.

The chain joins TRBV5-1 to TRBJ1-1, with TRBD1 identical over 11 bases. V lost 0 bases and J lost 5; bases outside the gene matches: 6. The V gene's germline CDR1 is SGHRS and CDR2 YFSETQ. The CDR3 covers 16 residues. CDR3 DNA: TGCGCCAGCAGCTTGGCCAGGACAGGGGGCGGAACTGAAGCTTTCTTT. The encoded protein is CASSLARTGGGTEAFF.

This chain joins TRBV30 and TRBJ2-5; 7 bases map to TRBD2. Germline V gives CDR1 GTSNPN, CDR2 SVGIG (reference sequence). The CDR3 is 12 residues long. Losses at the gene ends were 7 bases for V and 6 bases for J; bases not matched to a gene: 8. This chain's CDR3 is CASSSGAQTQYF. As DNA, the CDR3 is TGTGCCTCCTCTAGCGGCGCGCAGACCCAGTACTTC.

The rearrangement links TRBV5-3 to TRBJ2-1; the match to TRBD2 covers 8 bases. TRBV5-3 counts as an open reading frame of uncertain function. This CDR3 has 16 amino acids. V shed 1 base and J 3 bases; nucleotides not matched to a gene: 6. The CDR3 region has the DNA TGTGCCAGAAGCTTGATTGCGGGGGGCAACTACAATGAGCAGTTCTTC. It specifies CARSLIAGGNYNEQFF.

This clone was counted a single time. The chain combines TRBV5-5 with TRBJ2-5; D possibly corresponds to TRBD1 (6 bases). This CDR3 has 13 residues. Germline V gives CDR1 SGHKS, CDR2 YYEKEE (reference sequence). The V gene lost 4 bases and the J gene lost 2 bases, with 9 bases spanning the gap. The CDR3 protein is CASSTDSQETQYF. For the CDR3, the DNA is TGTGCCAGCAGCACGGACAGTCAAGAGACCCAGTACTTC.

The chain uses TRBV5-1 and TRBJ1-2; the match to TRBD1 covers 7 bases. V lost 4 bases and J lost 6; bases outside the gene matches: 12. Per germline, CDR1 SGHRS and CDR2 YFSETQ. The CDR3 has 15 amino acids. The CDR3 region is CASSPALDRVHGYTF. CDR3 DNA sequence: TGCGCCAGCAGCCCCGCCCTTGACAGGGTCCATGGCTACACCTTC.

V is TRBV6-4 and J is TRBJ2-3; 9 bases match TRBD2. The CDR3 spans 14 residues. The V gene end was trimmed by 5 bases and the J gene end by 4 bases; junction bases not matched to a gene: 4. CDR1 and CDR2 from the germline V gene are MRHNA and SNTAGT. The DNA for the CDR3 is TGTGCCAGCAGTTACGCGGGGGGGGCAGATACGCAGTATTTT. Translation gives CASSYAGGADTQYF.

The rearrangement uses TRBV19 and TRBJ1-1, with D unresolved. The CDR3 runs to 14 residues. Germline CDR1 reads LNHDA; CDR2 reads SQIVND (reference sequence). Trimming cost V 4 bases and J 1 base, with 10 bases left between them. CDR3: CASSTKGWNTEAFF. CDR3 in DNA: TGTGCCAGTAGTACGAAGGGTTGGAACACTGAAGCTTTCTTT.